Listed below are T cell receptor beta chains from one sample, sequenced in a study of blood T cell repertoires in COVID-19. The assay was immunoSEQ multiplex PCR, and TCRdb's table has in-frame clones only and misses some. The sample lists approximately 500,000 clones; approximately 88% were seen once. Specimen: peripheral blood. All receptors come from a woman aged 45-65 years with COVID-19, enrolled during active disease. Both conserved end residues are part of each CDR3.

CDR3,length,J,V
CATSRVVSVTEAFF,14,TRBJ1-1,TRBV15
CASSSRGTSSYEQYF,15,TRBJ2-7,TRBV11-2
CASNRGDYGYTF,12,TRBJ1-2,TRBV5-1
CATSDSRGTGELFF,14,TRBJ2-2,TRBV24-1
CASRDRETEAFF,12,TRBJ1-1,TRBV5-6
CASSLRTGGDSPLHF,15,TRBJ1-6,TRBV7-9
CATGSGTGDYNEQFF,15,TRBJ2-1,TRBV24-1
CASSLPSGYQETQYF,15,TRBJ2-5,TRBV5-1
CASSFRGDGYTF,12,TRBJ1-2,TRBV7-9
CASSPTGQIWVLTF,14,TRBJ2-6,TRBV5-6
CATSDSAGLGEQYF,14,TRBJ2-7,TRBV24-1
CASSQSSDSPDF,12,TRBJ1-3,TRBV6-5
CASSSGTKSWVGEQYF,16,TRBJ2-7,TRBV6-6
CASSIRVGLREATGELFF,18,TRBJ2-2,TRBV19
CASSPKGFRGGSYGYTF,17,TRBJ1-2,TRBV27
CATSDPATGTDTQYF,15,TRBJ2-3,TRBV24-1
CAWTTGGYGYTF,12,TRBJ1-2,TRBV30
CASSLVVGTSGPNTGELFF,19,TRBJ2-2,TRBV5-1
CASSQDPPDTLHF,13,TRBJ1-6,TRBV14
CAWSQGGTYNEQFF,14,TRBJ2-1,TRBV30
CASSPRDGGNTEAFF,15,TRBJ1-1,TRBV5-6
CASSGWDTNTEAFF,14,TRBJ1-1,TRBV9
CASSWEVQGRTEAFF,15,TRBJ1-1,TRBV6-5
CASSKSAGALTEAFF,15,TRBJ1-1,TRBV21-1
CASSGEVTGVSNEAFF,16,TRBJ1-1,TRBV5-4
CATSGSSYNEQFF,13,TRBJ2-1,TRBV24-1
CASSLQANTEAFF,13,TRBJ1-1,TRBV7-2
CATTITGQAGALNTEAFF,18,TRBJ1-1,TRBV24-1
CASSQGARGYGYTF,14,TRBJ1-2,TRBV14
CASSSPLRGHTEAFF,15,TRBJ1-1,TRBV11-2
CAISEEASGDQETQYF,16,TRBJ2-5,TRBV10-3
CASSEGDRVYGYTF,14,TRBJ1-2,TRBV6-1
CASSRQLNTEAFF,13,TRBJ1-1,TRBV3-1/TRBV3-2
CANQGENQPQHF,12,TRBJ1-5,TRBV28
CASSSAGTAYNSPLHF,16,TRBJ1-6,TRBV6-5
CASSYPTGNRKYGYTF,16,TRBJ1-2,TRBV6-7
CASSAYREGTEAFF,14,TRBJ1-1,TRBV7-8
CASSPRGGQGASGYTF,16,TRBJ1-2,TRBV7-8
CASSQRSIRGGNTIYF,16,TRBJ1-3,TRBV3-1/TRBV3-2
CASSPGPGILNEKLFF,16,TRBJ1-4,TRBV5-6
CAWNRLPNTEAFF,13,TRBJ1-1,TRBV30
CASSWAGGEYEKLFF,15,TRBJ1-4,TRBV11-2
CASSYSIRGFHTEAFF,16,TRBJ1-1,TRBV6-5
CASSLYVTDTQYF,13,TRBJ2-3,TRBV10-1
CASSLARGPYEQYF,14,TRBJ2-7,TRBV5-4
CASSLASSDEQFF,13,TRBJ2-1,TRBV5-6
CASIGGLKDTQYF,13,TRBJ2-3,TRBV6-6
CASSFKEAQYF,11,TRBJ2-3,TRBV27
CATSADPNQPQHF,13,TRBJ1-5,TRBV19
CAWSPRAGRNTIYF,14,TRBJ1-3,TRBV30
CASSSGTDYNEQFF,14,TRBJ2-1,TRBV7-3
CAWRFRDRMNTEAFF,15,TRBJ1-1,TRBV30
CASRRGVDNEQFF,13,TRBJ2-1,TRBV12-3/TRBV12-4
CASSRDRGMNTEAFF,15,TRBJ1-1,TRBV7-9
CASSQRDRGLGEQYF,15,TRBJ2-7,TRBV3-1/TRBV3-2
CASSYPSGNSPLHF,14,TRBJ1-6,TRBV5-8
CAWRGTGVFSPLHF,14,TRBJ1-6,TRBV30